The sample holds a few counts of the clone carrying this T cell receptor (beta chain). Its antigen is undetermined. V was pared by 6 bases and J by 2 bases, with 16 bases of the junction left unmatched. There are 18 residues in the CDR3. The germline V gene encodes CDR1 MNHEY and CDR2 SVGEGT. The sample belongs to a study of early T cells in non-severe SARS-CoV-2 infection. The overall study: Bulk RNA isolated from unsorted whole blood underwent sequencing; chains were not paired. Broader study findings: Anti-spike CD8 responses were favored in VDJdb matching, and private and CD4 specificities were missed.

The library protocol tagged individual cDNA molecules with unique molecular identifiers. In TCRdb, the 5' RACE reads were re-called with MiXCR into one record per CDR3 protein. The sample contains some 49,000 distinct CDR3 sequences, 8.2% of which appear only once. Sequences were obtained from whole blood. The sequence came from an adult who was a healthcare worker with PCR-confirmed SARS-CoV-2 infection or an uninfected control (not recorded which). This chain uses TRBV6-2 or TRBV6-3 with TRBJ2-3; 8 positions agree with TRBD2. The CDR3 DNA reads TGTGCCAGCAGACCACAGCGCCTAGCGGGCCAGATCACAGATACGCAGTATTTT. This translates into CASRPQRLAGQITDTQYF.